This T cell receptor beta chain was sequenced in a study of T cells in Graves' hyperthyroidism and ophthalmopathy. General observations from the study: Prediction of ophthalmopathy progression came a median 6.5 months pre-onset.

Ophthalmopathy cases scored 3 or more on the Clinical Activity Score and 4 or more on NOSPECS grade, with duration below 3 months. More than 8.5 ml of fresh peripheral blood supplied the PBMCs. The ends were cut back, 2 bases at V and 3 bases at J, with 10 bases in the middle. CDR3 length: 14 residues. Germline V lookup: CDR1 MDHEN, CDR2 SYDVKM. RNA transcripts gave rise to amplified TCR beta CDR3 regions. In the first-round RT-PCR of the TCR CDR3, the HTBI primer set was used. Via MiXCR, TCRdb re-called the multiplex PCR reads, giving one row per CDR3 protein. The sample consists of about 500,000 distinct CDR3 sequences, 17% of them appearing once. This clonotype was seen more than once but under ten times. Its antigen is not identified.

This rearrangement joins TRBV28 to TRBJ1-1; perhaps TRBD1 as D (6 bases). The sample taken for sequencing was blood. The source is a woman aged 18-29 years with Graves' ophthalmopathy. The CDR3 DNA is TGTGCCAGCAGTTTACCCCAGGGGCACACTGAAGCTTTCTTT. Its translation: CASSLPQGHTEAFF.